This T cell receptor (beta chain) was sequenced in a study of OX40 agonist ivuxolimab in advanced cancers. With regard to the full study: Ivuxolimab, which targeted the costimulatory receptor OX40 (CD134), was an agonistic, fully human IgG2 monoclonal antibody. The point of sequencing TCRbeta in the periphery was to test whether ivuxolimab changed TCR sequence diversity and drove clonal T-cell expansion. Prior anti-PD-1, anti-PD-L1 or anti-CTLA-4 therapy was permitted, and 40% of dose-escalation patients had received checkpoint inhibitors. The monotherapy dose-escalation portion (N of about 57 patients) of the phase I ivuxolimab trial is reported in the paper. Of the approximately 50 patients in dose escalation, about 20 had hepatocellular carcinoma, about 15 had melanoma, 9 had renal cell carcinoma and 9 had head and neck cancer. Intravenous ivuxolimab was administered to patients every 2 weeks at six dose levels: 0.01, 0.1, 0.3, 1.5, 3 and 10 mg/kg. In the dose-escalation cohort, approximately 83% of patients were male, and the mean age was roughly 60 years with a range of about 20 to 90. Partial responses occurred in three dose-escalation patients: two with cutaneous melanoma and one with hepatocellular carcinoma. Overall results and qualifications from the work: Clonal expansion of both CD4+ and CD8+ blood T cells was observed from baseline to week 6 at doses 0.1 to 3.0 mg/kg. Low levels of normalized T-cell clonal expansion were also seen in some nonresponding patients. In the 0.1-3.0 mg/kg groups, partial responders had among the lowest normalized peripheral clonal expansion, particularly in CD8+ T cells. Which antigens the clonally expanded peripheral T cells were specific for was not determined. After ivuxolimab, expanded clones were on average more numerous among CD8+ T cells than among CD4+ T cells.

Genomic DNA was isolated from the sorted cells so that the TCRbeta CDR3 region could be sequenced. TCRbeta CDR3 regions were sequenced using the immunoSEQ Assay. TCRdb mirrors the immuneACCESS table, restricted to in-frame sequences. Some clones are absent from its copies; in checked studies, under half trace to an unresolved V gene, and the reason for the others is unknown. A total of 50,000 to 60,000 clones appear in this sample, roughly three quarters of them only once. In total, the top ten clones hold about 1.2% of the sample. Turning to this clone: This clone's antigen is unknown. The input lacks base qualities; no much larger clone sits a single base away.

Patients with a history of autoimmune disease or receiving systemic immunosuppression were excluded from the trial. Peripheral blood for TCR sequencing was collected from all dose cohorts at baseline, on cycle 4 day 1, and on cycle 7 day 1. Samples were obtained from an open-label, multicenter, first-in-human phase I dose-escalation trial of ivuxolimab. Adults with locally advanced or metastatic melanoma, renal cell, hepatocellular, or head and neck squamous cell carcinoma were enrolled in the trial. Before TCR sequencing, CD4+ T cells and CD8+ T cells from peripheral blood were sorted into separate populations. The junction shows trimming of 4 bases on V and 4 bases on J, plus 14 bases between the germline ends. Sequences SGHRS (CDR1) and YFSETQ (CDR2) are obtained from the germline V gene. Taken from cysteine to phenylalanine, the CDR3 has 14 residues. CDR3 DNA is the only sequence kept; it has 42 bases, read in frame from the first base.

This sequence uses TRBV5-1 and TRBJ1-2; the D gene lacks a confident call. This receptor was identified in an adult with an advanced solid tumor such as melanoma, head and neck, liver or kidney cancer. This sample comprised CD4+ or CD8+ T cells sorted from blood, obtained in a trial of the OX40 agonist ivuxolimab. The nucleotide sequence reads as follows: TGCGCCAGCAGCCTGGCGCTTGGCCCCTATGGCTACACCTTC. The encoded protein is CASSLALGPYGYTF.